The 28 T cell receptor beta chains below were found in one sample sequenced in a study of blood T cell repertoires in COVID-19. Repertoires were generated with immunoSEQ multiplex PCR, while TCRdb's copy carries only in-frame clones and drops some. The sample lists hundreds of thousands of clones; about 90% were seen once. The source material was peripheral blood. Source of these receptors: a man aged 18 to 29 with COVID-19, enrolled during active disease.

The chain has TRBV6-5 and TRBJ2-7; 8 nucleotides line up with TRBD2. The germline CDR1 and CDR2 sequences are MNHEY and SVGAGI. The CDR3 is 14 residues long. V lost 6 bases to trimming and J lost 2 bases; unmatched junction nucleotides: 6. The CDR3 DNA reads TGTGCCAGCAGAAGCAACGGGAGGGCCTACGAGCAGTACTTC. It translates to CASRSNGRAYEQYF.

This rearrangement joins TRBV4-2 to TRBJ1-6; 8 bases agree with TRBD1. Germline V gene sequence: CDR1 LGHNA, CDR2 YNFKEQ. The CDR3 is 16 residues long. Trimming took 0 bases from V and 9 from J; bases not matched to a gene: 7. This chain's CDR3 is CASSQDLGQGGSPLHF. The CDR3 nucleotides are TGTGCCAGCAGCCAAGATCTCGGACAGGGAGGTTCACCCCTCCACTTT.

The rearrangement uses TRBV10-2 and TRBJ2-7; no reliable D call. V was trimmed by 6 bases and J by 4 bases, leaving 10 bases between them. CDR3 length equals 12 residues. Germline CDR1 WSHSY, CDR2 SAAADI. CDR3 amino acids: CASSPTIYEQYF. For the CDR3, the DNA is TGCGCCAGCAGCCCGACAATTTACGAGCAGTACTTC.

This chain connects TRBV11-3 to TRBJ2-5; the match to TRBD1 covers 8 bases. CDR1 is SGHNT, CDR2 YENEEA, per germline. CDR3 size: 16 residues. The V segment lost 4 bases and the J segment 4 bases; nucleotides outside the gene matches: 11. DNA of the CDR3: TGTGCCAGCAGCTCCCGGACAGGGACGATGATAGAGACCCAGTACTTC. This codes for CASSSRTGTMIETQYF. The full variable domain, with the rest looked up from reference TRBV11-3 and TRBJ2-5, is EAGVVQSPRYKIIEKKQPVAFWCNPISGHNTLYWYLQNLGQGPELLIRYENEEAVDDSQLPKDRFSAERLKGVDSTLKIQPAELGDSAVYLCASSSRTGTMIETQYFGPGTRLLVL.

This rearrangement joins TRBV15 to TRBJ2-7; 7 bases fit TRBD1. CDR1 is LNHNV and CDR2 is YYDKDF in the germline V gene (reference sequence). The CDR3 is 15 residues long. V dropped 0 bases and J dropped 3; count of bases not matched to a gene: 5. CDR3 protein: CATSRDTGTVYEQYF. The CDR3 coding sequence is TGTGCCACCAGCAGAGATACCGGGACAGTCTACGAGCAGTACTTC.

This chain links TRBV18 with TRBJ1-4, with D perhaps matching TRBD1 (6 bases). The CDR3 consists of 13 residues. Trimming cost V 0 bases and J 8 bases, with 7 bases left between them. Per germline, CDR1 KGHSH and CDR2 LQKENI. CDR3: CASSPPDREKLFF. The CDR3 coding sequence is TGTGCCAGCTCACCACCCGACAGGGAAAAACTGTTTTTT.

The chain links TRBV21-1 to TRBJ1-2. TRBV21-1 represents a pseudogene. This CDR3 has 18 amino acids. The CDR3 protein is CASSKSRRAFVNIYGYTF. DNA for the CDR3: TGTGCCAGCAGCAAATCTCGGAGGGCCTTCGTAAATATCTATGGCTACACCTTC.

In DNA form, the CDR3 reads TGTGCCAGTGCCCAGGGGAAGGAGACCCAGTACTTC. This gives the protein CASAQGKETQYF. V gene TRBV6-5 combines with J gene TRBJ2-5, with D perhaps TRBD1 (6 bases). V lost 9 bases to trimming and J lost 5 bases, with 13 bases between them. The CDR3 is 12 residues long. Germline CDR1 MNHEY, CDR2 SVGAGI.

The V and J genes are TRBV19 and TRBJ1-1, with D tentatively TRBD1 (5 bases). Germline V gives CDR1 LNHDA, CDR2 SQIVND (reference sequence). V lost 2 bases and J lost 11, with 12 bases in between. The CDR3 sequence is 12 residues long. The CDR3 DNA is TGTGCCAGTAGTATACCAGGGTTGCAGGCTTTCTTT. Encoded protein: CASSIPGLQAFF.

The V call is TRBV3-1 (or the pseudogene TRBV3-2), the J call TRBJ1-3, with 7 bases identical to TRBD1. The CDR3 spans 15 residues. The germline CDR1 and CDR2 sequences are LGHDT and YNNKEL (reference sequence). Losses at the gene ends were 3 bases for V and 4 bases for J; bases not matched to a gene: 6. The chain's CDR3 is CASSHHRTGGNTIYF. The CDR3 DNA is TGTGCCAGCAGCCATCACCGGACAGGAGGAAACACCATATATTTT.

V is TRBV5-3 and J is TRBJ2-7, with TRBD2 matching 7 bases. TRBV5-3 is given ORF status, its function remaining uncertain. CDR3 length: 14 amino acids. The junction had 7 bases not matched to a gene; V was cut back by 5 bases and J by 2 bases. CDR3 residues: CARSLGLVPYEQYF. In nucleotides, the CDR3 is TGTGCCAGAAGTTTAGGACTAGTCCCCTACGAGCAGTACTTC.

The chain recombines TRBV6-5 with TRBJ2-7, with D perhaps TRBD1 (6 bases). The CDR3 sequence is 13 residues long. Germline CDR1 reads MNHEY; CDR2 reads SVGAGI. V dropped 0 bases and J dropped 3 bases, with 6 bases sitting between them. CDR3 coding DNA: TGTGCCAGCAGTTACTCGGACAGCTACGAGCAGTACTTC. Protein product: CASSYSDSYEQYF.

J is TRBJ2-3 and V is TRBV11-2; 10 bases map to TRBD2. The CDR3 extends over 16 amino acids. With V trimmed by 5 bases and J by 2 bases, 7 bases remained unmatched. CDR1 is SGHAT, CDR2 FQNNGV, per germline. CDR3 residues: CASSLTGTSDTDTQYF. The CDR3 region has the DNA TGTGCCAGCAGCCTAACCGGGACTAGCGACACAGATACGCAGTATTTT.

V usage is TRBV27 and J usage is TRBJ2-1; a weak D match, TRBD1 (5 bases). The CDR3 totals 14 residues. Germline V lookup: CDR1 MNHEY, CDR2 SMNVEV (reference sequence). V lost 10 bases to trimming and J lost 4 bases, with 17 bases between them. The CDR3 nucleotides read TGTGCCACCCCACCAGGGTGCCCTTACAATGAGCAGTTCTTC. Translated, it gives CATPPGCPYNEQFF.

This clone was recorded once. The DNA of the CDR3 is TGTGCCAGCAGCCCCGCCGAGGGACTAGCGGAGCAGTACTTC. Its translation: CASSPAEGLAEQYF. The chain carries TRBV7-9 and TRBJ2-4, with 11 bases identical to TRBD2. Germline assignment: CDR1 SEHNR and CDR2 FQNEAQ (reference sequence). The CDR3 loop spans 14 amino acids. V trimming: 5 bases; J trimming: 13 bases; junction bases outside the gene matches: 10.

This chain uses TRBV6-5 with TRBJ2-1, with 7 bases matching TRBD1. The CDR3 has 15 amino acids. V was clipped by 7 bases and J by 4 bases; unmatched bases: 10. Germline CDR1 MNHEY, CDR2 SVGAGI. In nucleotides, the CDR3 is TGTGCCAGCAATCGACAGGGTTCCGGATACAATGAGCAGTTCTTC. This encodes CASNRQGSGYNEQFF.

J is TRBJ2-6 and V is TRBV7-3; D ambiguous. The germline V gene encodes CDR1 SGHTA and CDR2 FQGTGA. V lost 6 bases to trimming and J lost 0 bases, with 6 bases between them. This CDR3 comprises 14 residues. The CDR3 loop is CASSHSSGANVLTF. In nucleotides, the CDR3 is TGTGCCAGCAGTCACAGCTCTGGGGCCAACGTCCTGACTTTC.

The CDR3 protein is CASRADRTDTQYF. The CDR3 nucleotides are TGTGCCAGCAGAGCCGACAGGACAGATACGCAGTATTTT. This chain connects TRBV2 to TRBJ2-3; possible D gene TRBD1, 6 bases. The CDR3 length is 13 residues. V shed 6 bases and J shed 3 bases, with 10 bases lying between them. The germline V gene encodes CDR1 SNHLY and CDR2 FYNNEI.

The rearrangement uses TRBV27 and TRBJ1-2; 7 bases match TRBD1. CDR3 length equals 15 residues. Trimming took 5 bases from V and 6 from J; bases not matched to a gene: 12. Germline V gives CDR1 MNHEY, CDR2 SMNVEV (reference sequence). The CDR3 region is CASSPRQGEVHGYTF. The CDR3 nucleotides read TGTGCCAGCAGTCCACGACAGGGAGAAGTCCATGGCTACACCTTC.

This rearrangement joins TRBV6-5 to TRBJ2-2, with 7 bases aligning to TRBD1. The V gene's germline CDR1 is MNHEY and CDR2 SVGAGI. V trimming: 9 bases; J trimming: 6 bases; junction bases outside the gene matches: 4. The CDR3 contains 12 residues. This CDR3 reads CARRQGSGELFF. The CDR3, as DNA: TGTGCCAGACGACAGGGATCCGGGGAGCTGTTTTTT.

The chain uses TRBV20-1 and TRBJ2-5; TRBD2 might be the D (5 bases). The CDR3 consists of 11 residues. Trimming shortened V by 3 bases and J by 7 bases, and 9 bases separated the two germline ends. Germline V CDR1 and CDR2: DFQATT, SNEGSKA (reference sequence). CDR3 in DNA: TGCAGTGCTAGCTTTCGGGGGACCCAGTACTTC. Translating gives CSASFRGTQYF.

The chain couples TRBV11-3 to TRBJ2-7; 9 bases map to TRBD1. V dropped 5 bases and J dropped 5; count of bases not matched to a gene: 7. Germline-derived CDR1 and CDR2 are SGHNT and YENEEA. The CDR3 is made up of 14 amino acids. CDR3 protein: CASSPGTGRHEQYF. DNA for the CDR3: TGTGCCAGCAGCCCAGGGACAGGGAGGCACGAGCAGTACTTC.

This rearrangement joins TRBV6-6 to TRBJ1-1, with TRBD1 identical over 8 bases. Trimming at V came to 2 bases and at J to 0 bases, leaving 2 bases not matched to a gene. Germline loops: CDR1 MNHNY, CDR2 SVGAGI (reference sequence). The CDR3 consists of 15 residues. CDR3 sequence: CASSYGQGMNTEAFF. The CDR3 DNA follows: TGTGCCAGCAGTTACGGACAGGGTATGAACACTGAAGCTTTCTTT.

The table lists this clone with a few counts. The J gene is TRBJ2-7, the V gene TRBV19, with D perhaps TRBD1 (5 bases). The CDR3 runs to 14 residues. Trimming cost V 4 bases and J 6 bases, with 16 bases left between them. The germline gives CDR1 LNHDA, CDR2 SQIVND (reference sequence). The CDR3: CASSRGAPAREQYF. CDR3 DNA: TGTGCCAGTAGTAGGGGCGCCCCTGCTCGCGAGCAGTACTTC. The variable domain in full, with the rest retrieved from reference TRBV19 and TRBJ2-7, is DGGITQSPKYLFRKEGQNVTLSCEQNLNHDAMYWYRQDPGQGLRLIYYSQIVNDFQKGDIAEGYSVSREKKESFPLTVTSAQKNPTAFYLCASSRGAPAREQYFGPGTRLTVT.

The J gene is TRBJ2-1, the V gene TRBV19; the match to TRBD1 covers 9 bases. The CDR3 is 14 residues long. Per germline, CDR1 LNHDA and CDR2 SQIVND (reference sequence). J was trimmed by 7 bases and V by 10 bases; bases with no gene match: 11. CDR3 DNA: TGTGCCACCCGAGGAGACAGGGGGGCTAATGAGCAGTTCTTC. Residues: CATRGDRGANEQFF. The variable domain in full, completed from reference TRBV19 and TRBJ2-1, reads DGGITQSPKYLFRKEGQNVTLSCEQNLNHDAMYWYRQDPGQGLRLIYYSQIVNDFQKGDIAEGYSVSREKKESFPLTVTSAQKNPTAFYLCATRGDRGANEQFFGPGTRLTVL.

This chain uses TRBV7-9 with TRBJ2-3; possibly TRBD2 for D (5 bases). Germline V gene lookup returns CDR1 SEHNR and CDR2 FQNEAQ (reference sequence). Trimming pared 2 bases from V and 3 bases from J, leaving 12 bases between. This CDR3 region has 15 residues. The CDR3 is CASSLWRVSTDTQYF. The DNA for the CDR3 is TGTGCCAGCAGCTTATGGCGGGTTTCGACAGATACGCAGTATTTT.

The chain uses TRBV10-3 and TRBJ2-2; D unresolved. CDR3 length: 13 residues. Germline CDR1 reads ENHRY; CDR2 reads SYGVKD. Trimming removed 3 bases from V and 6 bases from J, with 8 bases in between. In DNA, the CDR3 is TGTGCCATCAGTGAACGGTCCCCCGGGGAGCTGTTTTTT. This encodes CAISERSPGELFF.

This chain connects TRBV19 to TRBJ1-1, with a tentative D call TRBD1 (6 bases). Trimming took 3 bases from V and 7 from J, leaving 12 bases between them. Germline V CDR1 and CDR2: LNHDA, SQIVND (reference sequence). CDR3 size: 13 residues. The CDR3 DNA follows: TGTGCCAGTAGTATGGTGCAGGGGCTTGAAGCTTTCTTT. This translates into CASSMVQGLEAFF.